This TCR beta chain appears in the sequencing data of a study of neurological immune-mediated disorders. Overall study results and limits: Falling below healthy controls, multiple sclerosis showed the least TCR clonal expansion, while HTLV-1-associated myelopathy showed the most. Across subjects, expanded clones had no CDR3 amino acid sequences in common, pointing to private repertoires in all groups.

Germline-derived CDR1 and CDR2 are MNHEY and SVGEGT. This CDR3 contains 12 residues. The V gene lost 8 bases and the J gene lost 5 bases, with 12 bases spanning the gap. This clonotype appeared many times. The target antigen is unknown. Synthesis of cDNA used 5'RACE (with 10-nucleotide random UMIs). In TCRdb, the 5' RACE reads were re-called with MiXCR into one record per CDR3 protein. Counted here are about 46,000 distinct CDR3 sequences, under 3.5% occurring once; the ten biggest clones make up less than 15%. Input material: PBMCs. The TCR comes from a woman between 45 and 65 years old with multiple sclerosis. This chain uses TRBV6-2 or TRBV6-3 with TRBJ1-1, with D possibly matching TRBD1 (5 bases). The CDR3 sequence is CASVGDGTEAFF. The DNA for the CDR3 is TGTGCCAGCGTGGGGGATGGGACTGAAGCTTTCTTT.